This T cell receptor beta chain derives from a study of blood T cell repertoires in COVID-19. Study information: Sites in the United States, Italy and Spain provided acute and convalescent COVID-19 samples.

This clone was counted many times. Per the study methods: From reference gene primer amplification, estimates of nucleated cell counts were derived. Sequencing was performed with immunoSEQ multiplex PCR; in TCRdb, only in-frame clones are kept and a portion is missing. The V and J calls and the clone size are those of that table, but D and trimming were determined from the DNA. The repertoire holds approximately 210,000 clones, about 83% seen once, with about 8.9% in the top ten. V was pared by 4 bases and J by 4 bases, with 15 bases between. This CDR3 is built from 15 residues. Looked up from germline, CDR1 is SGHKS and CDR2 is YYEKEE (reference sequence).

The V and J genes are TRBV5-5 and TRBJ1-5; perhaps TRBD1 as D (6 bases). The receptor comes from a woman in her fifties or sixties with acute or convalescent COVID-19. Sequencing input: peripheral blood. CDR3 amino acids: CASSRTGSGNQPQHF. The DNA of the CDR3 is TGTGCCAGCAGCCGTACAGGGAGTGGTAATCAGCCCCAGCATTTT. Looking up the rest from reference TRBV5-5 and TRBJ1-5 gives the full variable domain: DAGVTQSPTHLIKTRGQQVTLRCSPISGHKSVSWYQQVLGQGPQFIFQYYEKEERGRGNFPDRFSARQFPNYSSELNVNALLLGDSALYLCASSRTGSGNQPQHFGDGTRLSIL.